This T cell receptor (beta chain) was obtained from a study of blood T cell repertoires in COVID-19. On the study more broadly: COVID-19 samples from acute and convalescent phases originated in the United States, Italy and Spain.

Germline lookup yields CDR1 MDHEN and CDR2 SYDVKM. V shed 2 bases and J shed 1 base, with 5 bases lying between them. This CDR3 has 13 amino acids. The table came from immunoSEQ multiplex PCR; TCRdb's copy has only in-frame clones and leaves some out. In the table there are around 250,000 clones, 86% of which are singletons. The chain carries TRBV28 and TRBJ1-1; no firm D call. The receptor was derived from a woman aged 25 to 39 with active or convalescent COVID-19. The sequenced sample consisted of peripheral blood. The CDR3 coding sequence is TGTGCCAGCAGTTTACGTTGGAACACTGAAGCTTTCTTT. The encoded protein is CASSLRWNTEAFF.